Following are 3 T cell receptor beta chains from one sample sequenced in a study of long-term antiretroviral therapy in people with HIV. Survey-level resolution applied to immunoSEQ assay v3.0. Sequencing was performed with immunoSEQ multiplex PCR; in TCRdb, only in-frame clones are kept and a portion is missing. The sample shows under 30,000 clones, roughly 96% of them seen only once. The sample was unsorted PBMCs, taken 6 to 6.5 years after starting antiretroviral therapy. All receptors derive from a man younger than 40 with HIV.

The count of this clone is one. The rearrangement joins TRBV30 to TRBJ1-1, with TRBD1 matching over 7 bases. CDR1 GTSNPN and CDR2 SVGIG come from the germline V gene (reference sequence). The junction had 22 bases not matched to a gene; V was cut back by 6 bases and J by 0 bases. CDR3 size: 19 residues. The CDR3 protein is CACQGPGQTKLRVNTEAFF. CDR3 sequence (DNA): TGTGCCTGCCAAGGCCCGGGACAGACCAAATTGCGCGTGAACACTGAAGCTTTCTTT. The variable domain in full, completed from reference TRBV30 and TRBJ1-1, reads SQTIHQWPATLVQPVGSPLSLECTVEGTSNPNLYWYRQAAGRGLQLLFYSVGIGQISSEVPQNLSASRPQDRQFILSSKKLLLSDSGFYLCACQGPGQTKLRVNTEAFFGQGTRLTVV.

This chain joins TRBV7-9 and TRBJ2-1; D is possibly TRBD2 (6 bases). The CDR3 spans 11 residues. The V gene lost 5 bases and the J gene lost 10 bases, with 9 bases spanning the gap. CDR1 is SEHNR and CDR2 is FQNEAQ in the germline V gene (reference sequence). CDR3 DNA sequence: TGTGCCAGCAGCGCCGGAGGGGAGCAGTTCTTC. This encodes CASSAGGEQFF.

The chain recombines TRBV10-1 with TRBJ2-5, with a weak D call TRBD1 (5 bases). V was pared by 6 bases and J by 1 base, with 9 bases between. The germline V gene encodes CDR1 WNHNN and CDR2 SYGVQD (reference sequence). The CDR3 length is 13 residues. CDR3 DNA sequence: TGCGCCAGCAGCGGCAGGGTCCAAGAGACCCAGTACTTC. Residues: CASSGRVQETQYF.